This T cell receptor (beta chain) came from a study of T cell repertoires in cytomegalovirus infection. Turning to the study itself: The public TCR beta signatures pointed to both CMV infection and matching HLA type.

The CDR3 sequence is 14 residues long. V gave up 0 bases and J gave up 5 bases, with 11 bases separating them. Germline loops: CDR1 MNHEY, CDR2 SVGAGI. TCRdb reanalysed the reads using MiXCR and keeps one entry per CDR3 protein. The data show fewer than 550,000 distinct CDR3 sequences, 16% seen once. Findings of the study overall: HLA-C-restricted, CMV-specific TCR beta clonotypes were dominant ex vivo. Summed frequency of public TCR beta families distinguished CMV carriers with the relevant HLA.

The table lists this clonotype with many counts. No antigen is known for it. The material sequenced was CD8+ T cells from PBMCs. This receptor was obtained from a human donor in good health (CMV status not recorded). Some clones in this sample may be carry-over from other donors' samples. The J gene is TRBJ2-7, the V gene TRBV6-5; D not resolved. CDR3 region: CASSYSGNRDEQYF. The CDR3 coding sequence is TGTGCCAGCAGTTACTCGGGGAATCGGGACGAGCAGTACTTC.